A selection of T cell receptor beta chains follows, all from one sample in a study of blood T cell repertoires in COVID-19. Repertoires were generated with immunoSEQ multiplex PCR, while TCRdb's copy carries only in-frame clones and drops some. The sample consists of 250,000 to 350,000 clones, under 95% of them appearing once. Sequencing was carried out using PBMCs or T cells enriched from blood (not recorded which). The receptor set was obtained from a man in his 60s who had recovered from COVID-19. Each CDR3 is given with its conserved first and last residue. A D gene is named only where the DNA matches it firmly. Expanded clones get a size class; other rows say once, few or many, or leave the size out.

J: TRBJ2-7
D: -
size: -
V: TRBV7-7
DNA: TGTGCTAGCACCCAGGTTACAGGCACCCTCTCCTACGAGCAGTACTTC
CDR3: CASTQVTGTLSYEQYF

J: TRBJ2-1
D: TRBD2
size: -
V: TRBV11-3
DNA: TGTGCCAGCAGCTTAGACTTGGGAGCGGGGGGCCGCAATGAGCAGTTCTTC
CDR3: CASSLDLGAGGRNEQFF

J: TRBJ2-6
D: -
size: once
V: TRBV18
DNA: TGTGCCAGCTCAACTGACTCTGGGGCCAACGTCCTGACTTTC
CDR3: CASSTDSGANVLTF

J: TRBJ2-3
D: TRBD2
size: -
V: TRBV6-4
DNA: TGTGCCAGCAGTGAGAGCGGGGGGAGCACAGATACGCAGTATTTT
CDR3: CASSESGGSTDTQYF

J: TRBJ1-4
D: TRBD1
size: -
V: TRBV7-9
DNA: TGTGCCAGCAGCCGCGGCTCAGGGGGAATAAATGAAAAACTGTTTTTT
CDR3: CASSRGSGGINEKLFF

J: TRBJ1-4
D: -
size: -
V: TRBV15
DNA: TGTGCCACCAGCAGGGGGACTGGAGCTAATGAAAAACTGTTTTTT
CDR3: CATSRGTGANEKLFF

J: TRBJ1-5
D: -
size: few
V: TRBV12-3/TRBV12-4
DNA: TGTGCCAGCAGTCAGCAGGGCAATCAGCCCCAGCATTTT
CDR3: CASSQQGNQPQHF

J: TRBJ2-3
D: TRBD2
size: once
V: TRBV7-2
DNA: TGTGCCAGCAGCCCTCCCCTAGCGGGGGGGCCAGATACGCAGTATTTT
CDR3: CASSPPLAGGPDTQYF

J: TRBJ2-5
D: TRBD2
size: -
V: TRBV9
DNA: TGTGCCAGCAGCGTTGGAAGCGGGGGGACAGAGACCCAGTACTTC
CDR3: CASSVGSGGTETQYF

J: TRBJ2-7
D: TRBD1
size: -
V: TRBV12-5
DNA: TGTGCTACCAGCGGACAGGGGGTCTACGAGCAGTACTTC
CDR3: CATSGQGVYEQYF

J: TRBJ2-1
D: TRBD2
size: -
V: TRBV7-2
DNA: TGTGCCAGCAGCACCCTACCGGGACTAGCGGTGGATGAGCAGTTCTTC
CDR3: CASSTLPGLAVDEQFF

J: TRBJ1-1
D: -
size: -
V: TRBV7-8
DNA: TGTGCCAGCAGCTTAGCTGAACAGGGAATCATGAACACTGAAGCTTTCTTT
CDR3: CASSLAEQGIMNTEAFF

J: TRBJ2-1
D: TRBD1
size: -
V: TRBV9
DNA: TGTGCCAGCAGCGCCCAGGGGGCTGGCTACAATGAGCAGTTCTTC
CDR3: CASSAQGAGYNEQFF

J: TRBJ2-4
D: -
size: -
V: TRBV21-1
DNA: TGTGCCAGCAGCTCCAGACAGGGGGCTTACATTCAGTACTTC
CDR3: CASSSRQGAYIQYF

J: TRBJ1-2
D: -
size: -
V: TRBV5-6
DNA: TGTGCCAGCAGCTTGGTGGCAGGGGTTCGCTATGGCTACACCTTC
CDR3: CASSLVAGVRYGYTF

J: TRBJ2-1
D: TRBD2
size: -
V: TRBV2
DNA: TGTGCCAGCAGGGAGCGGGGGGGCGCCTACAATGAGCAGTTCTTC
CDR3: CASRERGGAYNEQFF

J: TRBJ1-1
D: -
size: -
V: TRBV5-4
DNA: TGTGCCAGCAGCTTTTGGCGGGACTTGAACACTGAAGCTTTCTTT
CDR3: CASSFWRDLNTEAFF

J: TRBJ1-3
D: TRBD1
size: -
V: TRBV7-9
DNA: TGTGCCAGCAGCTCACAGGGGGCTGGAAACACCATATATTTT
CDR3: CASSSQGAGNTIYF

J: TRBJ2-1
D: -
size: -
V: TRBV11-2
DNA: TGTGCCAGCAGATGGACATACAATGAGCAGTTCTTC
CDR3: CASRWTYNEQFF

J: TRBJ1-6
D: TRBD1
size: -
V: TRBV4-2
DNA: TGTGCCAGCAGCCAAGATCGTCTGACAGGGTATAATTCACCCCTCCACTTT
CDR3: CASSQDRLTGYNSPLHF

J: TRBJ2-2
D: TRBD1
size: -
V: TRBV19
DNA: TGTGCCAGTAGCCACATTGGGGGACAGAAGACCGGGGAGCTGTTTTTT
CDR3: CASSHIGGQKTGELFF

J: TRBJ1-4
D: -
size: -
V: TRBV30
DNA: TGTGCCTGGAGCGCGGGGGAAGTCTGGGGAAAACTGTTTTTT
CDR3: CAWSAGEVWGKLFF

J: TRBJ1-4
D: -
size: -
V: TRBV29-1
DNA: TGCAGCGCTCAAAGGCGGGAAAAACTGTTTTTT
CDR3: CSAQRREKLFF

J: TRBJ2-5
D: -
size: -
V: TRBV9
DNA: TGTGCCAGCAGCGTAGACGGCAGGTCTGAGACCCAGTACTTC
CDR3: CASSVDGRSETQYF

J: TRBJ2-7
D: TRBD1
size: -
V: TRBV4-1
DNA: TGCGCCAGCAGCCAGGGGCAGGGGGCCAACGAGCAGTACTTC
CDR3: CASSQGQGANEQYF

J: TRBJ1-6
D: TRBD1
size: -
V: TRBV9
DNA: TGTGCCAGCAGCGCAACTTACCGGACAGGCGGGGTGTCACCCCTCCACTTT
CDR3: CASSATYRTGGVSPLHF

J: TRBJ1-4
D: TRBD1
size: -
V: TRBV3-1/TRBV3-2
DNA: TGTGCCAGCAGCCAAGCGGGACAGGGCGACAATGAAAAACTGTTTTTT
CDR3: CASSQAGQGDNEKLFF

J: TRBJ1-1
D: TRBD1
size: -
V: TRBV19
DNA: TGTGCCAGTAGTATAGGCCCGGACAGGTTGAACACTGAAGCTTTCTTT
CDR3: CASSIGPDRLNTEAFF

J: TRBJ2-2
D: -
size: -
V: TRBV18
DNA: TGTGCCAGCTCACCAAGGCTAGCCGACACCGGGGAGCTGTTTTTT
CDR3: CASSPRLADTGELFF

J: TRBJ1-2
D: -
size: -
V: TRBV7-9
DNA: TGTGCCAGCAGCAACACGGACAGACCCAGCGGCTACACCTTC
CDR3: CASSNTDRPSGYTF

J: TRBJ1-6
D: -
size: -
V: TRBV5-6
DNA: TGTGCCAGCAGCTTCTACTCCTATAATTCACCCCTCCACTTT
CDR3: CASSFYSYNSPLHF

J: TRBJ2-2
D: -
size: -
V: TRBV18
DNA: TGTGCCAGCTCCTCCCGGGACACCGGGGAGCTGTTTTTT
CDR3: CASSSRDTGELFF

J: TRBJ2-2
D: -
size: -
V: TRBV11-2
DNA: TGTGCCAGCAGCTTAGTCGGAGGGGGCATAGGGGAGCTGTTTTTT
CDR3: CASSLVGGGIGELFF

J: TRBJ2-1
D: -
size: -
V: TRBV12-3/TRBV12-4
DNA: TGTGCCAGCAGCCAGGGTATAAGGAATGAGCAGTTCTTC
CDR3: CASSQGIRNEQFF

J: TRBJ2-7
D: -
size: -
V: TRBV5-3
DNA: TGTGCCAGAAGCTTGTTCACGGAGGAGCAGTACTTC
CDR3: CARSLFTEEQYF

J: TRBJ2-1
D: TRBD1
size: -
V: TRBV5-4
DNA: TGTGCCAGCAGCTTGTCGGGACAGAACTACAATGAGCAGTTCTTC
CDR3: CASSLSGQNYNEQFF

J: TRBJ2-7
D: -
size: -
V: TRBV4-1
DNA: TGCGCCAGCAGCCTTGCCTCATTCTCCGAGGACGAGCAGTACTTC
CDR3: CASSLASFSEDEQYF

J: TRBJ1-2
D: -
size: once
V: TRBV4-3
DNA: TGCGCCAGCAGCCAGGGGGGAAAAGGGCGGTATGGCTACACCTTC
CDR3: CASSQGGKGRYGYTF

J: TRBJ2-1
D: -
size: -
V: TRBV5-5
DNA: TGTGCCAGCAGTTCTTTACCGGGACACAGAAACAATGAGCAGTTCTTC
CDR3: CASSSLPGHRNNEQFF

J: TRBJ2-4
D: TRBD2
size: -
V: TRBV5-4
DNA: TGTGCCAGCAGCCGCGCCGGCGCGGGAGGTGCCAAAAACATTCAGTACTTC
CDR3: CASSRAGAGGAKNIQYF

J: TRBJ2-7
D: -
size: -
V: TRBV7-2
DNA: TGTGCCAGCAGCTTCCCTACGGACTCTACTTCCTACGAGCAGTACTTC
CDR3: CASSFPTDSTSYEQYF

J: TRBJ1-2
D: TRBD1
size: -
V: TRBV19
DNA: TGTGCCAGTAGTTGGGGACAGGGGCCGTATGGCTACACCTTC
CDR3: CASSWGQGPYGYTF

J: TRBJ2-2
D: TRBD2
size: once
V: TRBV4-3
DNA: TGCGCCAGCAGCCGAGAAGGTAGCGGGCCGGCGAACACCGGGGAGCTGTTTTTT
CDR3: CASSREGSGPANTGELFF